Listed below are T cell receptor beta chains from one sample, sequenced in a study of Ad26.COV2.S vaccination and SARS-CoV-2 variants. Only in-frame clones appear in the TCRdb table, and some are missing; sequencing was by immunoSEQ multiplex PCR. The table shows roughly 300,000 clones, with around 89% occurring only once. The sample consisted of peripheral blood, taken in a trial of Ad26.COV2.S vaccine versus placebo. The receptors shown here come from a person between 18 and 59 years old who received the Ad26.COV2.S COVID-19 vaccine or a placebo. Both conserved end residues are part of each CDR3. The D gene is left open where the match is weak. Size is stated for part of the rows, as once, few or many counts, or as a class when the clone is expanded.

TRBJ1-1,TRBV20-1,.,once,TGCAGTGTGGGGGGGCCCACTGAAGCTTTCTTT,CSVGGPTEAFF
TRBJ1-2,TRBV6-1,.,few,TGTGCCAGCAGTGAAAGGGCAGGGGCCTTCTATGGCTACACCTTC,CASSERAGAFYGYTF
TRBJ2-5,TRBV4-1,.,.,TGCGCCAGCAGCCAAGACCCAGGAACCCAAGAGACCCAGTACTTC,CASSQDPGTQETQYF
TRBJ2-7,TRBV11-2,.,.,TGTGCCAGCAGCTTAGATCGGGCTCGACAGATCCCCTACGAGCAGTACTTC,CASSLDRARQIPYEQYF
TRBJ2-1,TRBV28,.,.,TGTGCCAGCAGTACAGGGTGGCGTGAGCAGTTCTTC,CASSTGWREQFF
TRBJ1-2,TRBV21-1,.,once,TGTGCCAGCAGCGCCGAGGTGGACACCTATGGCTACACCTTC,CASSAEVDTYGYTF
TRBJ1-6,TRBV6-6,.,once,TGTGCCAGCACTACCAGCCGACAGGCTGGGGATTCACCCCTCCACTTT,CASTTSRQAGDSPLHF
TRBJ1-2,TRBV3-1/TRBV3-2,.,.,TGTGCCAGCAGCCCCCCAGGAGGAGGCTACACCTTC,CASSPPGGGYTF
TRBJ1-3,TRBV5-1,TRBD1,once,TGCGCCAGCAGCTCGCTATCCGGGACAGCTGGAAACACCATATATTTT,CASSSLSGTAGNTIYF
TRBJ2-7,TRBV5-1,.,.,TGCGCCAGCAGCCCCGCAGGGCTCTCCTACGAGCAGTACTTC,CASSPAGLSYEQYF
TRBJ1-2,TRBV9,.,.,TGTGCCAGCAGCGTAGGGGGCCCCCAGCCTGGCTACACCTTC,CASSVGGPQPGYTF
TRBJ1-2,TRBV25-1,TRBD1,.,TGTGCCAGCAGTGAAGCAGGGGGCGCAGGTTATGGCTACACCTTC,CASSEAGGAGYGYTF
TRBJ2-3,TRBV6-2/TRBV6-3,.,.,TGTGCCAGCAGTCCCAACACAGATACGCAGTATTTT,CASSPNTDTQYF
TRBJ1-6,TRBV28,TRBD1,few,TGTGCCAGCAGTTCCGGCGCCACAGGGGGCCCCAATTCACCCCTCCACTTT,CASSSGATGGPNSPLHF
TRBJ1-1,TRBV14,.,.,TGTGCCAGCAGCCAAGATCACGGCTATATGAACACTGAAGCTTTCTTT,CASSQDHGYMNTEAFF
TRBJ1-2,TRBV7-9,TRBD1,few,TGTGCCAGCAGCTCCTCGACAGGGGGTTACTATGGCTACACCTTC,CASSSSTGGYYGYTF
TRBJ2-1,TRBV7-8,.,.,TGTGCCAGCAGCCCCCACGGGGGCCGAGAACACAATGAGCAGTTCTTC,CASSPHGGREHNEQFF
TRBJ2-7,TRBV13,TRBD2,.,TGTGCCAGCAGCTCAGCGGGGGCCTTCTCCTACGAGCAGTACTTC,CASSSAGAFSYEQYF
TRBJ1-2,TRBV2,TRBD1,.,TGTGCCAGCAGTGGACAGGGGGAGAAGGGAAATGGCTACACCTTC,CASSGQGEKGNGYTF
TRBJ2-5,TRBV5-4,TRBD1,.,TGTGCCAGCAGCCCGACAGGGGACGAGACCCAGTACTTC,CASSPTGDETQYF
TRBJ2-7,TRBV19,TRBD2,.,TGTGCCAGTAGCCCGACTAGCGGCGGACACTCCTACGAGCAGTACTTC,CASSPTSGGHSYEQYF
TRBJ2-7,TRBV2,.,.,TGTGCCAGCAGTGAGGACATGGGGTTTACCTACGAGCAGTACTTC,CASSEDMGFTYEQYF
TRBJ2-3,TRBV4-3,.,.,TGCGCCAGCAGCCAAGATACCTCGGGGGATACGCAGTATTTT,CASSQDTSGDTQYF
TRBJ1-1,TRBV5-8,.,.,TGTGCCAGCAGCTTGGCGGCCCAGGGATTGAACACTGAAGCTTTCTTT,CASSLAAQGLNTEAFF
TRBJ2-7,TRBV5-6,.,.,TGTGCCAGCAGCCCGACCCCCGGGGGCCACGAGCAGTACTTC,CASSPTPGGHEQYF
TRBJ1-4,TRBV5-4,.,few,TGTGCCAGCAGCCGCGCCCCCAGGGAAGCACTGTTTTTT,CASSRAPREALFF
TRBJ1-1,TRBV6-5,.,.,TGTGCCAGCAAAAAGACAGCCAACACTGAAGCTTTCTTT,CASKKTANTEAFF
TRBJ2-5,TRBV7-3,.,.,TGTGCCAGCAGCTCTCTAGAGGGTGGTAAGACCCAGTACTTC,CASSSLEGGKTQYF
TRBJ2-3,TRBV4-3,.,.,TGCGCCAGCAGCCAAGGACCCTCGAGGGGCAGGGATACGCAGTATTTT,CASSQGPSRGRDTQYF
TRBJ2-1,TRBV6-1,TRBD2,.,TGTGCCAGCAGTGAATTAGCGGGAGCTGCCAATGAGCAGTTCTTC,CASSELAGAANEQFF
TRBJ2-2,TRBV29-1,.,once,TGCAGCGTTGAAGGCCCTACAGGGAACACCGGGGAGCTGTTTTTT,CSVEGPTGNTGELFF
TRBJ2-1,TRBV9,TRBD2,.,TGTGCCAGCAGCGACCTCCGGGACTATCTCCATGAGCAGTTCTTC,CASSDLRDYLHEQFF
TRBJ1-1,TRBV5-1,.,.,TGCGCCAGCAGCAATCAGAACACTGAAGCTTTCTTT,CASSNQNTEAFF
TRBJ1-1,TRBV2,.,.,TGTGCCAGCAGTGAACAGGGCTACACTGAAGCTTTCTTT,CASSEQGYTEAFF
TRBJ1-5,TRBV28,TRBD1,.,TGTGCCAGCACAACCAGGGGGCATCAGCCCCAGCATTTT,CASTTRGHQPQHF
TRBJ1-1,TRBV3-1/TRBV3-2,.,.,TGTGCCAGCAGCCAAGAGATGGGGGGGGGCATGAACACTGAAGCTTTCTTT,CASSQEMGGGMNTEAFF
TRBJ1-2,TRBV5-1,.,once,TGCGCCAGCAGCTTGGCCCGAAACTATGGCTACACCTTC,CASSLARNYGYTF
TRBJ2-6,TRBV10-1,TRBD1,once,TGCGCCAGCAGGGTAGAGGGGACAGCACACTCTGGGGCCAACGTCCTGACTTTC,CASRVEGTAHSGANVLTF
TRBJ2-3,TRBV6-2/TRBV6-3,TRBD2,.,TGTGCCAGCAGTTACGGGCTAGCGGGAGATACGCAGTATTTT,CASSYGLAGDTQYF
TRBJ2-3,TRBV7-8,.,.,TGTGCCAGCAGCCCAGCGGCGGGGCTGGGTCCAGATACGCAGTATTTT,CASSPAAGLGPDTQYF
TRBJ1-3,TRBV6-6,TRBD1,.,TGTGCCAGCAGTTTGCGACAGGGCGCCATATATTTT,CASSLRQGAIYF
TRBJ2-2,TRBV27,.,once,TGTGCCAGCAGTTTGGGGACCGCCGGGGAGCTGTTTTTT,CASSLGTAGELFF
TRBJ2-7,TRBV2,.,.,TGTGCCAGCAGCCCCCAAATTCTCCCGGTCTCCTACGAGCAGTACTTC,CASSPQILPVSYEQYF